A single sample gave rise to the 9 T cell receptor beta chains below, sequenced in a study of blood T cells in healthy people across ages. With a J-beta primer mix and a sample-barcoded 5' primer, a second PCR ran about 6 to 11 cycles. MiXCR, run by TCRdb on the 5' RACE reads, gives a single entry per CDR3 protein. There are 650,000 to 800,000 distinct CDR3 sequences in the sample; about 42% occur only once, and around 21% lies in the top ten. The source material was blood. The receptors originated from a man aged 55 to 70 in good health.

This CDR3 reads CASRLQELDIQYF. The CDR3 DNA sequence: TGTGCCAGCAGATTACAGGAATTGGACATTCAGTACTTC. The chain couples TRBV12-3 or TRBV12-4 to TRBJ2-4; possible D gene TRBD1, 5 bases. This CDR3 contains 13 residues. Deletions cut 6 bases from V and 8 bases from J, with 14 bases between.

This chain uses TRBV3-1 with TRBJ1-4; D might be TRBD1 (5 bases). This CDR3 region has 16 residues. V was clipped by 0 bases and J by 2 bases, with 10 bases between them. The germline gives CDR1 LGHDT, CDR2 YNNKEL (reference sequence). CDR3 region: CASSQEGGATNEKLFF. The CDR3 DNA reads TGTGCCAGCAGCCAAGAGGGTGGGGCGACTAATGAAAAACTGTTTTTT.

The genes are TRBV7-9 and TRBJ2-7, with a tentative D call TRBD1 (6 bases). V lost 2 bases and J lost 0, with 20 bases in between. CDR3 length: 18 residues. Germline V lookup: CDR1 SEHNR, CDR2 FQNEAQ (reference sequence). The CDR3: CASSLRGNGLQSSYEQYF. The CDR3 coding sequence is TGTGCCAGCAGCTTAAGGGGGAATGGCCTACAGAGCTCCTACGAGCAGTACTTC.

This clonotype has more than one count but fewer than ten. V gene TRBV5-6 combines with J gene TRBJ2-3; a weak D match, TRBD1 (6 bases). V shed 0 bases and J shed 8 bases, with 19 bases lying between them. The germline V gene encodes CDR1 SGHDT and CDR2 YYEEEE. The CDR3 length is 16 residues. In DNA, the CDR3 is TGTGCCAGCAGCTTGGGGTCGGGCAGGGGATCGGGTACGCAGTATTTT. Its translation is CASSLGSGRGSGTQYF.

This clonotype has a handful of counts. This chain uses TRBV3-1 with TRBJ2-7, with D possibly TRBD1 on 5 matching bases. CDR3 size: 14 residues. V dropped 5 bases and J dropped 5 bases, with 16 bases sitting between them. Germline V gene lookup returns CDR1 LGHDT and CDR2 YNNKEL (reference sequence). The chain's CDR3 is CASSLNYRIDEQYF. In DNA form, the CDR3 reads TGTGCCAGCAGCTTAAACTACAGGATCGACGAGCAGTACTTC.

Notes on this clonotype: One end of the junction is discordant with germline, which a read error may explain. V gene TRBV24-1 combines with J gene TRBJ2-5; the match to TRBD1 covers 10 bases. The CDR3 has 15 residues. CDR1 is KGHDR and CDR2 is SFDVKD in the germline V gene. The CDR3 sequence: CATCDLTGGLETQYF. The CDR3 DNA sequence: TGTGCCACCTGTGATTTGACAGGGGGCTTAGAGACCCAGTACTTC.

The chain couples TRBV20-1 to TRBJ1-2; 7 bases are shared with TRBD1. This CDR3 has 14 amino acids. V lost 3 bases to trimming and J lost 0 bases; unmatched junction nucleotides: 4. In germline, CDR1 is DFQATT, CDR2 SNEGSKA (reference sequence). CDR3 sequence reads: CSASHRGSNYGYTF. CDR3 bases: TGCAGTGCTAGTCACAGGGGATCTAACTATGGCTACACCTTC.

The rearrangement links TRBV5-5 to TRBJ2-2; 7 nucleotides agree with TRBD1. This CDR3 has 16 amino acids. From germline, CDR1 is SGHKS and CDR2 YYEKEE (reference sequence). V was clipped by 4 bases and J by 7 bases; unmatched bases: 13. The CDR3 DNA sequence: TGTGCCAGCAGCACGACCCATACAGGGGCGGGCGGGGAGCTGTTTTTT. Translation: CASSTTHTGAGGELFF. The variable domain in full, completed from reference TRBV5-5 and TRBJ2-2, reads DAGVTQSPTHLIKTRGQQVTLRCSPISGHKSVSWYQQVLGQGPQFIFQYYEKEERGRGNFPDRFSARQFPNYSSELNVNALLLGDSALYLCASSTTHTGAGGELFFGEGSRLTVL.

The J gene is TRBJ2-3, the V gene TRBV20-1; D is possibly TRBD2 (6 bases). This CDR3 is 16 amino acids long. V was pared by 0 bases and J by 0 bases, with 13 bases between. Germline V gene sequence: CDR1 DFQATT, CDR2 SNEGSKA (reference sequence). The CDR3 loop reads CSAREAGRTSTDTQYF. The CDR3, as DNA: TGCAGTGCTAGAGAGGCGGGACGGACTAGCACAGATACGCAGTATTTT.